The clone carrying this T cell receptor (beta chain) was counted many times. These data come from a study of T cells in Graves' hyperthyroidism and ophthalmopathy. The source material, RNA transcripts, was used to amplify TCR beta CDR3 regions. HTBI primers were the set used in a first-round RT-PCR of the TCR CDR3. TCRdb independently ran MiXCR on the multiplex PCR reads; one entry per CDR3 protein. The sample carries about 560,000 distinct CDR3 sequences, 12% to 15% recorded once. The CDR3 is 17 amino acids. Germline V gene sequence: CDR1 SGHTA, CDR2 FQGTGA. J lost 4 bases, V lost 5 bases, and 8 bases had no gene match.

The V gene is TRBV7-3, the J gene TRBJ2-1; 13 nucleotides line up with TRBD2. Material: blood. The TCR originated in a woman aged 40 to 50 with Graves' hyperthyroidism. The CDR3 spells CASSPGGTSGAYNEQFF. The CDR3 DNA sequence: TGTGCCAGCAGCCCAGGGGGGACTAGCGGGGCGTACAATGAGCAGTTCTTC.